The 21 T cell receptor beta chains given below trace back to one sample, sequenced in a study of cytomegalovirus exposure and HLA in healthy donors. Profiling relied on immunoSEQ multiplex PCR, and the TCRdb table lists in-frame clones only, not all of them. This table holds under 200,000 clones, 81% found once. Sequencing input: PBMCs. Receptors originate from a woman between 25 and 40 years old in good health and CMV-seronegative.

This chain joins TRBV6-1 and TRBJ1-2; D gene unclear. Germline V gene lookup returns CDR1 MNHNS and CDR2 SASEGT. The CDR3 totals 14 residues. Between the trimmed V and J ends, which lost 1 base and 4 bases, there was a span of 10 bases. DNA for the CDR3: TGTGCCAGCAGTGAAGGGGCCTCTTCCTATGGCTACACCTTC. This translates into CASSEGASSYGYTF.

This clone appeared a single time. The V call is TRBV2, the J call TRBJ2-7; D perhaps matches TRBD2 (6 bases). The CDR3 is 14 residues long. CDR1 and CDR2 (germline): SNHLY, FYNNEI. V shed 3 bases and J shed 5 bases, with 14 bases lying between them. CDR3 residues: CASSDYGGIDEQYF. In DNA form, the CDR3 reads TGTGCCAGCAGTGACTATGGAGGGATCGACGAGCAGTACTTC. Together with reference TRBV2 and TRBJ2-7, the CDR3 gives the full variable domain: EPEVTQTPSHQVTQMGQEVILRCVPISNHLYFYWYRQILGQKVEFLVSFYNNEISEKSEIFDDQFSVERPDGSNFTLKIRSTKLEDSAMYFCASSDYGGIDEQYFGPGTRLTVT.

CDR3 in DNA: TGTGCCAGCTCGCGACAGGGTCCCTCCACAGATACGCAGTATTTT. Encoded protein: CASSRQGPSTDTQYF. This sequence joins TRBV7-9 and TRBJ2-3, with 7 bases aligning to TRBD1. Unmatched junction bases numbered 10, after V lost 8 bases and J lost 2 bases. This CDR3 spans 15 amino acids. In germline, CDR1 is SEHNR, CDR2 FQNEAQ (reference sequence).

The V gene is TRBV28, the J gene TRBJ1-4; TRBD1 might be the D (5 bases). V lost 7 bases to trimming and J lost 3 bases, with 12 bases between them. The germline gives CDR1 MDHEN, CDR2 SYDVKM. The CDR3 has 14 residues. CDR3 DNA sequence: TGTGCCAGCAAAGGCGGGGGGGCTAATGAAAAACTGTTTTTT. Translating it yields CASKGGGANEKLFF.

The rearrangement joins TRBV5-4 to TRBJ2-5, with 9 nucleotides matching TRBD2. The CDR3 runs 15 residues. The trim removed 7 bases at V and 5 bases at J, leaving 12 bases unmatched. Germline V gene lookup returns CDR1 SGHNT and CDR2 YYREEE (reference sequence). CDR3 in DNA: TGTGCCAGCGGGTCGTGGGCGGGAGGGGAGGAGACCCAGTACTTC. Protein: CASGSWAGGEETQYF.

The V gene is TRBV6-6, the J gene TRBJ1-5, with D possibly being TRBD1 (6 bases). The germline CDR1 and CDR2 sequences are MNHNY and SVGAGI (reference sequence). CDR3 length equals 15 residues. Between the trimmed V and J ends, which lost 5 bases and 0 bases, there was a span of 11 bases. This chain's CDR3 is CASSRGQYSNQPQHF. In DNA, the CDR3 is TGTGCCAGCAGTCGCGGACAGTATAGCAATCAGCCCCAGCATTTT.

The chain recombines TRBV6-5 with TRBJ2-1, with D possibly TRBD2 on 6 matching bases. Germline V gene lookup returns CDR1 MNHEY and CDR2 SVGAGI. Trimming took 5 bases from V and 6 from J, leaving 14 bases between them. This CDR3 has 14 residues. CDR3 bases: TGTGCCAGCAGTACGGGACTCCTTCGCAATGAGCAGTTCTTC. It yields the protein CASSTGLLRNEQFF.

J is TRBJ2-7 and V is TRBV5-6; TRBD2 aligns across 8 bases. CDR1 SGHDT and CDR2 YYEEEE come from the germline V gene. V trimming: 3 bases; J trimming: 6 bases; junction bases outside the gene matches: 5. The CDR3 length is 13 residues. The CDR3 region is CASSSGTSSEQYF. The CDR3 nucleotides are TGTGCCAGCAGCTCCGGGACTAGTTCCGAGCAGTACTTC.

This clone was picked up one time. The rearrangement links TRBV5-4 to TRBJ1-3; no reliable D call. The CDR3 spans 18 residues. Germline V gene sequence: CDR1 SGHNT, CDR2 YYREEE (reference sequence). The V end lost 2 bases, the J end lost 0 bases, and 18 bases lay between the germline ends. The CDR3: CASSLSYVGVGSGNTIYF. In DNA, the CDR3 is TGTGCCAGCAGCTTAAGTTACGTCGGGGTGGGCTCTGGAAACACCATATATTTT.

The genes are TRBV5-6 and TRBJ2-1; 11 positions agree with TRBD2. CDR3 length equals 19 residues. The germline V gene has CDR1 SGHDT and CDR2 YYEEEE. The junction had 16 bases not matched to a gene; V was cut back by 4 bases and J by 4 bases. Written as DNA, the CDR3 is TGTGCCAGCAGCGCAATAGGACTAGCGGGCCGACCATTTTACAATGAGCAGTTCTTC. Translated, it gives CASSAIGLAGRPFYNEQFF.

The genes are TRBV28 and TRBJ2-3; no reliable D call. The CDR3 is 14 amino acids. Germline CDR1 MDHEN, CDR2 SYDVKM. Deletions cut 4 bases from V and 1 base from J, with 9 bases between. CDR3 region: CASSSTPRTDTQYF. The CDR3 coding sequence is TGTGCCAGCAGTTCTACTCCCCGCACAGATACGCAGTATTTT.

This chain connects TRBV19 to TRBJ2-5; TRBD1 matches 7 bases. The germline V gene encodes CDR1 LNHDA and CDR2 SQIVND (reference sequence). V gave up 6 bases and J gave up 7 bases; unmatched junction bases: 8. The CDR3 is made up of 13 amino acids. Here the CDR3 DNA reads TGTGCCAGTAGCCGACCGACAGGGCTGACCCAGTACTTC. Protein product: CASSRPTGLTQYF.

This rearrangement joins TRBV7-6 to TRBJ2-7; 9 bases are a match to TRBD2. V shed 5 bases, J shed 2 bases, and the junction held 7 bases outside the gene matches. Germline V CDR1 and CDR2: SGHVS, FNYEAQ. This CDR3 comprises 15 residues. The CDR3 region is CASSPQAGGAYEQYF. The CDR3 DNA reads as TGTGCCAGCAGCCCCCAAGCGGGAGGAGCCTACGAGCAGTACTTC.

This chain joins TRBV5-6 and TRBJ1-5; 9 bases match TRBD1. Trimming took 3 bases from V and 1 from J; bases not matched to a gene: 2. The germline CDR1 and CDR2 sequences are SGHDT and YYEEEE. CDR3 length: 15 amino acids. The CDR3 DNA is TGTGCCAGCAGCTACGGACAGGGGAGCAATCAGCCCCAGCATTTT. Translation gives CASSYGQGSNQPQHF.

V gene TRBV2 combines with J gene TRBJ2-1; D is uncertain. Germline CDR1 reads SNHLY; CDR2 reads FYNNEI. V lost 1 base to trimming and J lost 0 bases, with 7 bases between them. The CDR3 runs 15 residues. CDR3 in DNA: TGTGCCAGCAGTGAAGGACGGAGCTCCTACAATGAGCAGTTCTTC. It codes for CASSEGRSSYNEQFF.

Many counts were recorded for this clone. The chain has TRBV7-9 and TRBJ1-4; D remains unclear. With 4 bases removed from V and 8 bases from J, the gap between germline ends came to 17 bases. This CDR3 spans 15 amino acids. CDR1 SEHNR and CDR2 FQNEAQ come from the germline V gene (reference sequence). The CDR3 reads CASSSKGARLEKLFF. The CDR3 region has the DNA TGTGCCAGCAGCTCCAAGGGAGCTAGGTTGGAAAAACTGTTTTTT.

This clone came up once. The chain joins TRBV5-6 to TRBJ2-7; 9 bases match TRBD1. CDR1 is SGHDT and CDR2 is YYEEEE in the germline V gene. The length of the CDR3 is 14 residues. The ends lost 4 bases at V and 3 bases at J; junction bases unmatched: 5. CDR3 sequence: CASSRGTGNYEQYF. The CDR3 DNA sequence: TGTGCCAGCAGCCGAGGGACAGGGAACTACGAGCAGTACTTC. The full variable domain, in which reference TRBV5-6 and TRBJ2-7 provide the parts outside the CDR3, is DAGVTQSPTHLIKTRGQQVTLRCSPKSGHDTVSWYQQALGQGPQFIFQYYEEEERQRGNFPDRFSGHQFPNYSSELNVNALLLGDSALYLCASSRGTGNYEQYFGPGTRLTVT.

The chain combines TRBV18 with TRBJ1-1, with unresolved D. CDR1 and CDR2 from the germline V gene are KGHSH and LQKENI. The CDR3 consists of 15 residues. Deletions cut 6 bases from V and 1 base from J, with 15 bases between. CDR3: CASSRSGSANTEAFF. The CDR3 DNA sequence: TGTGCCAGCTCCCGGAGTGGGTCGGCGAACACTGAAGCTTTCTTT.

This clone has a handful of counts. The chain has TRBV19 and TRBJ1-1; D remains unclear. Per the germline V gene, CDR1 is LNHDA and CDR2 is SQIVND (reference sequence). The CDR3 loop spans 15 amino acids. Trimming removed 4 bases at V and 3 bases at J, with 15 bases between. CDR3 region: CASSRGGNLHTEAFF. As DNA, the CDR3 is TGTGCCAGTAGTAGGGGAGGTAATCTGCACACTGAAGCTTTCTTT.

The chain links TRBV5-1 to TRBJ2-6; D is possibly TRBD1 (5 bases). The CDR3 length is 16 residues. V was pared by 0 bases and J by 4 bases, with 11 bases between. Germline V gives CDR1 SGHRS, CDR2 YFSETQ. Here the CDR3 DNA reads TGCGCCAGCAGCTTGGTGCAGGGATGGGGGGCCAACGTCCTGACTTTC. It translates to CASSLVQGWGANVLTF.

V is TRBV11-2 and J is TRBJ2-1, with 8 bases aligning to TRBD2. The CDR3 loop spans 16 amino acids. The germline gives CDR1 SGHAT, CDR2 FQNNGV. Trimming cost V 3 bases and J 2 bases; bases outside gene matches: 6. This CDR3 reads CASSFGSGNTYNEQFF. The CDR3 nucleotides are TGTGCCAGCAGCTTCGGTAGCGGGAACACCTACAATGAGCAGTTCTTC. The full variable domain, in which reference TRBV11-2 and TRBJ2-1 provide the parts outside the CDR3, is EAGVAQSPRYKIIEKRQSVAFWCNPISGHATLYWYQQILGQGPKLLIQFQNNGVVDDSQLPKDRFSAERLKGVDSTLKIQPAKLEDSAVYLCASSFGSGNTYNEQFFGPGTRLTVL.